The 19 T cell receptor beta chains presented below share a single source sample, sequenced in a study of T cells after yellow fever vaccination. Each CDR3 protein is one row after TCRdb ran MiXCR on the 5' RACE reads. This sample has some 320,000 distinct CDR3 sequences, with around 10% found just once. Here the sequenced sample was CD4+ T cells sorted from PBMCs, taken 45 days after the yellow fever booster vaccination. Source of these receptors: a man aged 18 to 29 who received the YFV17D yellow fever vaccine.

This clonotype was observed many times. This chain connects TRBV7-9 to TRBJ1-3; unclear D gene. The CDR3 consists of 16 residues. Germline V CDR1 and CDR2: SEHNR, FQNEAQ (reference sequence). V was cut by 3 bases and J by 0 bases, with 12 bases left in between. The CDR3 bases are TGTGCCAGCAGCTTCGATCGCGTACTCTCTGGAAACACCATATATTTT. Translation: CASSFDRVLSGNTIYF.

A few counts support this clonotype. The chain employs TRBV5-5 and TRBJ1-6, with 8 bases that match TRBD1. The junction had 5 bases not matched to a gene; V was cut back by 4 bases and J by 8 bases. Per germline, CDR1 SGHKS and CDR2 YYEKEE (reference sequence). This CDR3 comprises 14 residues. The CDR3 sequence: CASSEGTGHSPLHF. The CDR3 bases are TGTGCCAGCAGCGAAGGGACAGGACATTCACCCCTCCACTTT.

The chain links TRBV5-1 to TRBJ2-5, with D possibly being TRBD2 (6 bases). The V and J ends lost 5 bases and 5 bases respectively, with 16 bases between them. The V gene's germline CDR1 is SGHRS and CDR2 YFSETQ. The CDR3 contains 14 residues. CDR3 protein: CASSTGGSGETQYF. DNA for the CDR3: TGCGCCAGCAGTACCGGGGGTTCAGGGGAGACCCAGTACTTC. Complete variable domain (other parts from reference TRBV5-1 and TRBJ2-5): KAGVTQTPRYLIKTRGQQVTLSCSPISGHRSVSWYQQTPGQGLQFLFEYFSETQRNKGNFPGRFSGRQFSNSRSEMNVSTLELGDSALYLCASSTGGSGETQYFGPGTRLLVL.

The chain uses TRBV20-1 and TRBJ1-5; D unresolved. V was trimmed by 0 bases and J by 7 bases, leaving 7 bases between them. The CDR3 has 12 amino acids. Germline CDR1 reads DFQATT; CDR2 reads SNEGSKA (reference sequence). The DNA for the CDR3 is TGCAGTGCTAGAGAGGGCGGGCAGCCCCAGCATTTT. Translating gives CSAREGGQPQHF.

CDR3 protein: CASGGSSGDEQYF. Here the CDR3 DNA reads TGTGCCAGCGGGGGTAGCTCTGGAGACGAGCAGTACTTC. The chain employs TRBV19 and TRBJ2-7; perhaps TRBD2 as D (6 bases). CDR1 and CDR2 (germline): LNHDA, SQIVND (reference sequence). Trimming shortened V by 9 bases and J by 5 bases, and 17 bases separated the two germline ends. CDR3 size: 13 residues.

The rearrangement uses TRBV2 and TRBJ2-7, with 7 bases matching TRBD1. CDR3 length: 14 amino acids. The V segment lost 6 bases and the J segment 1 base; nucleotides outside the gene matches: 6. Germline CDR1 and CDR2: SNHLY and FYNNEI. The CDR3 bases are TGTGCCAGCAGGAAAGGACAGGCATCCTACGAGCAGTACTTC. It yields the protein CASRKGQASYEQYF.

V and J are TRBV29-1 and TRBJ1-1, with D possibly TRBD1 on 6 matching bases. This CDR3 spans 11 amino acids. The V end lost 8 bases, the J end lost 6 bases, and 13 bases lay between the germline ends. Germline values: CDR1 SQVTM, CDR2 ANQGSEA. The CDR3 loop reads CSSSNRAEAFF. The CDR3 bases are TGCAGCTCCTCAAACAGGGCTGAAGCTTTCTTT.

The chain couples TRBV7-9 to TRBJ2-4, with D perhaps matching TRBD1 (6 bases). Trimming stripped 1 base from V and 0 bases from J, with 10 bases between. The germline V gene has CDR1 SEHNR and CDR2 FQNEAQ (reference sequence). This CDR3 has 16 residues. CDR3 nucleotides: TGTGCCAGCAGCTTAGAAGGGGGAGTAGCCAAAAACATTCAGTACTTC. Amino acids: CASSLEGGVAKNIQYF.

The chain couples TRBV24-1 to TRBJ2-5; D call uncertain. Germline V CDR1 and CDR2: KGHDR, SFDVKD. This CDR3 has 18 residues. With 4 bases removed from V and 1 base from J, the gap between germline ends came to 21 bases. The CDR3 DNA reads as TGTGCCACCAGTGAATACCCTTCGGGTTCCCATCCCCAAGAGACCCAGTACTTC. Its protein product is CATSEYPSGSHPQETQYF.

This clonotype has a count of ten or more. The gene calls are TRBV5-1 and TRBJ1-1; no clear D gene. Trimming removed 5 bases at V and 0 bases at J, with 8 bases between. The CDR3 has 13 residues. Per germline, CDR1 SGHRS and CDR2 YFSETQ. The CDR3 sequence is CASRGQVNTEAFF. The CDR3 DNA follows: TGCGCCAGCAGGGGTCAGGTGAACACTGAAGCTTTCTTT.

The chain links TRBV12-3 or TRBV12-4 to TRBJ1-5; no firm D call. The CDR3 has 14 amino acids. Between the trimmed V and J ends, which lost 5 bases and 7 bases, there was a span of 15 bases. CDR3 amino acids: CASSNRENRQPQHF. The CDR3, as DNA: TGTGCCAGCAGTAACCGGGAAAATCGCCAGCCCCAGCATTTT.

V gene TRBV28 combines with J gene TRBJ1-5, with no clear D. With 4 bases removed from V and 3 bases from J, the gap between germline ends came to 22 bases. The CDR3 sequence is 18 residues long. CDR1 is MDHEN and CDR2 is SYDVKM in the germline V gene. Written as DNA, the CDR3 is TGTGCCAGCAGTTCGTATTGGCCCGAGGCCAGACTCAATCAGCCCCAGCATTTT. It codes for CASSSYWPEARLNQPQHF.

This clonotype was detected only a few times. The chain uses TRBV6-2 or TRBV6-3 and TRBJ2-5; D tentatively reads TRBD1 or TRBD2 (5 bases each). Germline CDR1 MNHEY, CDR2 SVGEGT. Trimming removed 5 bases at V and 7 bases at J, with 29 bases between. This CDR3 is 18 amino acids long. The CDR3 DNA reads TGTGCCAGCAGTCCTCTCCCGGGGCTACAACCTCCGGAGGCGACCCAGTACTTC. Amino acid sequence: CASSPLPGLQPPEATQYF.

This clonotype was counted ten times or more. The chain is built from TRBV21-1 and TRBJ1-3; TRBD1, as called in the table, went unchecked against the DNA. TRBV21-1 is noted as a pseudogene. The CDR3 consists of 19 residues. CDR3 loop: CASSFDLFPGQAFGNTIYF. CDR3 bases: TGTGCCAGCAGTTTCGACCTTTTTCCAGGGCAGGCGTTTGGAAACACCATATATTTT.

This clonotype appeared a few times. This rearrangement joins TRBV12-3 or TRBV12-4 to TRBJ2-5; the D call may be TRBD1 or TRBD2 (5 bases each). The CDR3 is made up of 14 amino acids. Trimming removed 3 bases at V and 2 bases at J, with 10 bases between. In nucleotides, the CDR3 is TGTGCCAGCAGTTTGGGACGGAAACAAGAGACCCAGTACTTC. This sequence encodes CASSLGRKQETQYF.

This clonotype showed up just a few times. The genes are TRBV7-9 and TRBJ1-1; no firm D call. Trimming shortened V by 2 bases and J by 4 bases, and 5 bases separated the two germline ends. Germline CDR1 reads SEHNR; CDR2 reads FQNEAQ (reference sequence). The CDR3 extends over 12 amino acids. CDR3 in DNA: TGTGCCAGCAGCTTACTTAGCACTGAAGCTTTCTTT. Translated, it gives CASSLLSTEAFF.

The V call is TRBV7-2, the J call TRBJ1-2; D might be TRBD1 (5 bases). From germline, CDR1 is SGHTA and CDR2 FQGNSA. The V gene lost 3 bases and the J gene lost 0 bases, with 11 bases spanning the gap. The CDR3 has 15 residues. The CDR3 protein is CASSLQTATNYGYTF. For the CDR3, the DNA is TGTGCCAGCAGCTTGCAGACAGCAACTAACTATGGCTACACCTTC.

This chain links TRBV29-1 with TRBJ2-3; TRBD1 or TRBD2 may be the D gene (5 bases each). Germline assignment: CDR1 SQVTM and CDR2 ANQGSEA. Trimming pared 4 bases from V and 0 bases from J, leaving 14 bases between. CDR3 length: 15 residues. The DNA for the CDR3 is TGCAGCGTTGCGGGGCAGCTCCGTAGCACAGATACGCAGTATTTT. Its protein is CSVAGQLRSTDTQYF.

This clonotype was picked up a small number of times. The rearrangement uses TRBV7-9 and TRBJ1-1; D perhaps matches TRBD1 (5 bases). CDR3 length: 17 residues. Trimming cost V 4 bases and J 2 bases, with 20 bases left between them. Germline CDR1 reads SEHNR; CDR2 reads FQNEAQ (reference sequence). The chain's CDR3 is CASSSDETGTHNTEAFF. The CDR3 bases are TGTGCCAGCAGCTCAGATGAGACCGGGACTCATAACACTGAAGCTTTCTTT.